This TCR beta chain was identified in a study of blood T cell repertoires in COVID-19. Study details: Spain, Italy and the United States supplied samples that represented acute and convalescent COVID-19. PBMCs, B-cell-depleted T cells, or T cells were the source of the cDNA or gDNA that made up the material.

This clone was seen a handful of times. Repertoires were generated with immunoSEQ multiplex PCR, while TCRdb's copy carries only in-frame clones and drops some. The data show a few hundred thousand clones, roughly 80% seen once. The CDR3 runs 15 residues. The germline V gene encodes CDR1 LGHDT and CDR2 YNNKEL (reference sequence). The V end was cut by 3 bases, the J end by 0 bases, with 12 bases between. This TCR was recovered from a man aged 30 to 39 with active or convalescent COVID-19. Sequences were obtained from peripheral blood. The chain has TRBV3-1 (or the pseudogene TRBV3-2) and TRBJ2-7, with a possible D match to TRBD1 (5 bases). The CDR3 DNA is TGTGCCAGCAGCCAGGGGCCTGGCGGCTCCTACGAGCAGTACTTC. This sequence encodes CASSQGPGGSYEQYF.